This T cell receptor (beta chain) was retrieved from a study of shared clonotypes between healthy human individuals. The assay was immunoSEQ multiplex PCR, and TCRdb's table has in-frame clones only and misses some. The data show about half a million clones, around 79% seen once. CDR1 and CDR2 from the germline V gene are SGHNT and YYREEE (reference sequence). The V end lost 2 bases, the J end lost 7 bases, and 8 bases lay between the germline ends. The CDR3 is 12 amino acids. Each of the donors was a healthy adult who was HIV-negative and had not had a recent acute infection or vaccination. Genomic DNA, for the unsorted samples, came from 75 million to 95 million PBMCs.

V is TRBV5-4 and J is TRBJ2-3, with D hard to call. This clonotype was obtained from a woman aged 40 to 55 in good health. Some clones in this sample may be carry-over from other donors' samples. Specimen: PBMCs. This CDR3 is CASSFPDNTQYF. The CDR3 DNA follows: TGTGCCAGCAGCTTTCCAGACAATACGCAGTATTTT.